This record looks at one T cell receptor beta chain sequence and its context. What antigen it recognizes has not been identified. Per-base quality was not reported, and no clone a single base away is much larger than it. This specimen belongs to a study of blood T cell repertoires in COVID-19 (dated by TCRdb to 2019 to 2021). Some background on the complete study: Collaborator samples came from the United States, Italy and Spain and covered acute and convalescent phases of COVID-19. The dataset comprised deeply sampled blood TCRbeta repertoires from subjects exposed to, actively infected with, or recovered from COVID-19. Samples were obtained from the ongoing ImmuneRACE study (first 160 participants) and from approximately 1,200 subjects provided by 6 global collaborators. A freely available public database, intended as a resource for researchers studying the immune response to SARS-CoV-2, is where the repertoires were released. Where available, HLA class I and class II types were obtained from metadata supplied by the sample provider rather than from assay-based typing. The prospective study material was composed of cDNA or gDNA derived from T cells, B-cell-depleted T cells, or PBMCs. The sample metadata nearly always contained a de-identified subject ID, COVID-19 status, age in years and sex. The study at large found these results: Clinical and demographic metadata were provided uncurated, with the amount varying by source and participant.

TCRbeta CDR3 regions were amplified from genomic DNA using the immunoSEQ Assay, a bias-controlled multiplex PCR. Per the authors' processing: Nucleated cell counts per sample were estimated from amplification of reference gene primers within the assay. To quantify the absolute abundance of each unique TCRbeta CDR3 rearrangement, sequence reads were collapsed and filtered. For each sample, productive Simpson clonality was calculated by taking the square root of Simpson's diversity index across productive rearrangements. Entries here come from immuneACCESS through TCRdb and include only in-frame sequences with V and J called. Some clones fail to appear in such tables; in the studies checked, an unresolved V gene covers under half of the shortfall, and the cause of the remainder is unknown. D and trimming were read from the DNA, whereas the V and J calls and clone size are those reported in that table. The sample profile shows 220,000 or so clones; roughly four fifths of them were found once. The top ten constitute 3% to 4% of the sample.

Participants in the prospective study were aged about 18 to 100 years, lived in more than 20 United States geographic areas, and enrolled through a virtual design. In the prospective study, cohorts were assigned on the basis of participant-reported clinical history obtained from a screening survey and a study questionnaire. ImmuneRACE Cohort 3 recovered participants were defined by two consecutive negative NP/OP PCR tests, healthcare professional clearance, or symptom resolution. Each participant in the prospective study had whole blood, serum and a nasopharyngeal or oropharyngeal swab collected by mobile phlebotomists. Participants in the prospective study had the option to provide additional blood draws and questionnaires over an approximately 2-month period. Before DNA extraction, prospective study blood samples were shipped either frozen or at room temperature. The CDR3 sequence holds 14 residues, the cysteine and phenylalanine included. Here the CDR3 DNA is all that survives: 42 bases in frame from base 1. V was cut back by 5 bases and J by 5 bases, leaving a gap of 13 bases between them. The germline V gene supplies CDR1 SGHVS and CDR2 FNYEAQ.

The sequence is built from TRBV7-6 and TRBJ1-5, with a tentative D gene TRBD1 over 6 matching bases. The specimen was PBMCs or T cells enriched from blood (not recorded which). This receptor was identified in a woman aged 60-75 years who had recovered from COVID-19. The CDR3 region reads CASSGRGWDQPQHF. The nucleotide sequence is TGTGCCAGCAGCGGCAGGGGCTGGGATCAGCCCCAGCATTTT.